This TCR beta chain emerged from a study of blood T cell repertoires in COVID-19. Assay: immunoSEQ multiplex PCR; the TCRdb copy retains only in-frame clones and omits some. The repertoire holds about 370,000 clones, more than 80% seen once, with 0.9% to 1.1% in the top ten. The germline V gene has CDR1 SGHTA and CDR2 FQGNSA. Trimming at V came to 3 bases and at J to 6 bases, leaving 6 bases not matched to a gene. This CDR3 has 15 amino acids. The chain uses TRBV7-2 and TRBJ1-5, with 9 bases that match TRBD1. The sequence was obtained from a young man who had recovered from COVID-19. Sample: PBMCs or T cells enriched from blood (not recorded which). As DNA, the CDR3 is TGTGCCAGCAGCTTCGTAACAGGGGGCAGTCAGCCCCAGCATTTT. Its translation is CASSFVTGGSQPQHF.